This TCR beta chain appears in the sequencing data of a study of shared clonotypes between healthy human individuals. From germline, CDR1 is SGHTA and CDR2 FQGTGA. This CDR3 comprises 16 residues. Deletions cut 1 base from V and 0 bases from J, with 9 bases between. Points on this clone: The target antigen is unknown.

The protocol was immunoSEQ multiplex PCR, while the TCRdb copy is restricted to in-frame clones and leaves out a portion. The sample carries about 520,000 clones, around 95% recorded once. Study-level results: Sorted-subset sequencing, rarefaction showed, was incomplete despite large depth. What limited the represented genetic and exposure-history diversity was the small number of donors.

Material for sequencing was naive CD4+ T cells sorted from blood. Specified subset: CD45RA+ positively selected. The sequence was collected from a woman aged 25 to 45 in good health. This sequence joins TRBV7-3 and TRBJ2-2; D not certain. CDR3 loop: CASSLNLHANTGELFF. The CDR3 nucleotides are TGTGCCAGCAGCTTAAATTTGCACGCGAACACCGGGGAGCTGTTTTTT.